A single sample gave rise to the 15 T cell receptor beta chains below, sequenced in a study of blood T cell repertoires in COVID-19. The repertoire was sequenced with immunoSEQ multiplex PCR; TCRdb's copy has only in-frame clones and lacks some. The repertoire includes hundreds of thousands of clones, more than 85% of them detected once, and about 3% sits in the top ten. Material for sequencing was peripheral blood. These receptors came from a human donor in a cohort sampled during active COVID-19.

This clone was counted a few times. The chain joins TRBV29-1 to TRBJ1-1; D may be TRBD1 (5 bases). The V gene's germline CDR1 is SQVTM and CDR2 ANQGSEA. The length of the CDR3 is 15 residues. Trimming took 1 base from V and 4 from J, leaving 16 bases between them. CDR3 residues: CSVEGGRVWGTEAFF. The CDR3 DNA reads as TGCAGCGTTGAAGGGGGGAGGGTGTGGGGCACTGAAGCTTTCTTT. The complete variable domain, with remaining parts taken from reference TRBV29-1 and TRBJ1-1, reads SAVISQKPSRDICQRGTSLTIQCQVDSQVTMMFWYRQQPGQSLTLIATANQGSEATYESGFVIDKFPISRPNLTFSTLTVSNMSPEDSSIYLCSVEGGRVWGTEAFFGQGTRLTVV.

The rearrangement joins TRBV6-6 to TRBJ1-1; D unresolved. The CDR3 consists of 11 residues. Deletions cut 5 bases from V and 7 bases from J, with 8 bases between. Germline V CDR1 and CDR2: MNHNY, SVGAGI (reference sequence). In DNA, the CDR3 is TGTGCCAGCAGTACGGGGATTGAAGCTTTCTTT. Translation: CASSTGIEAFF.

The chain combines TRBV5-1 with TRBJ2-3; TRBD2 aligns across 13 bases. With 5 bases clipped from V and 4 bases from J, the junction kept 1 base outside the gene matches. The CDR3 runs 14 residues. Germline V gene data show CDR1 as SGHRS and CDR2 as YFSETQ. DNA of the CDR3: TGCGCCAGCAGTACTAGCGGGAGGGCAGATACGCAGTATTTT. Its translation is CASSTSGRADTQYF.

The chain combines TRBV19 with TRBJ2-2; a weak D match, TRBD1 (6 bases). V was cut by 1 base and J by 0 bases, with 12 bases left in between. The CDR3 is made up of 17 amino acids. Looked up from germline, CDR1 is LNHDA and CDR2 is SQIVND (reference sequence). The chain's CDR3 is CASSIGYQGSNTGELFF. CDR3 coding DNA: TGTGCCAGTAGTATAGGTTACCAGGGGTCGAACACCGGGGAGCTGTTTTTT. The full variable domain, completed using reference TRBV19 and TRBJ2-2, is DGGITQSPKYLFRKEGQNVTLSCEQNLNHDAMYWYRQDPGQGLRLIYYSQIVNDFQKGDIAEGYSVSREKKESFPLTVTSAQKNPTAFYLCASSIGYQGSNTGELFFGEGSRLTVL.

This chain uses TRBV9 with TRBJ2-7; possible D gene TRBD1, 5 bases. Looked up from germline, CDR1 is SGDLS and CDR2 is YYNGEE. Trimming took off 3 bases at V and 0 bases at J, with 10 bases between the two ends. The CDR3 runs 14 residues. The CDR3 coding sequence is TGTGCCAGCAGCGCCGACAGTATCTCCTACGAGCAGTACTTC. It yields the protein CASSADSISYEQYF.

A single count supports this clone. The V gene is TRBV5-8, the J gene TRBJ1-1, with 7 bases identical to TRBD1. J was trimmed by 3 bases and V by 6 bases; bases with no gene match: 8. There are 14 residues in the CDR3. CDR1 is SGHTS, CDR2 YDEGEE, per germline. CDR3 loop: CASNQQGKYTEAFF. The CDR3 region has the DNA TGTGCCAGCAACCAACAGGGGAAGTACACTGAAGCTTTCTTT.

The V and J genes are TRBV5-4 and TRBJ2-1; no firm D call. Germline loops: CDR1 SGHNT, CDR2 YYREEE (reference sequence). V lost 5 bases, J lost 8 bases, and 17 bases lay in between. This CDR3 comprises 14 residues. The CDR3: CASRSFSGSDEQFF. CDR3 sequence (DNA): TGTGCCAGCAGGTCTTTTTCGGGTTCAGATGAGCAGTTCTTC.

The V and J genes are TRBV27 and TRBJ1-5, with D possibly being TRBD1 (5 bases). CDR1 and CDR2 from the germline V gene are MNHEY and SMNVEV (reference sequence). This CDR3 has 15 residues. Trimming removed 3 bases from V and 7 bases from J, with 16 bases in between. The CDR3 nucleotides are TGTGCCAGCAGTTTGGTCGGGGGAAGGAGGCAGCCCCAGCATTTT. This codes for CASSLVGGRRQPQHF.

CDR3 residues: CASSLGGNTGELFF. CDR3 bases: TGTGCCAGCAGCCTGGGGGGGAACACCGGGGAGCTGTTTTTT. V usage is TRBV11-3 and J usage is TRBJ2-2, with TRBD2 as a possible D gene (6 bases). V was shortened by 5 bases and J by 1 base, with 8 bases between the two germline ends. Germline assignment: CDR1 SGHNT and CDR2 YENEEA. The CDR3 length is 14 residues.

This chain uses TRBV1 with TRBJ1-5; TRBD1, the table's D call, lacks a check against the DNA. TRBV1 is listed as a pseudogene. The CDR3 has 17 amino acids. The CDR3 is CTSSQSQGRGRNQPQHF. The CDR3 nucleotides are TGCACCAGCAGCCAATCTCAGGGGCGAGGCCGCAATCAGCCCCAGCATTTT.

The chain links TRBV3-1 (or the pseudogene TRBV3-2) to TRBJ2-3; 7 bases are shared with TRBD2. The CDR3 spans 14 residues. Per germline, CDR1 LGHDT and CDR2 YNNKEL (reference sequence). V shed 4 bases and J 7 bases; nucleotides not matched to a gene: 8. CDR3 amino acids: CASSPGLVLHTQYF. CDR3 nucleotides: TGTGCCAGCAGCCCTGGACTAGTTTTACATACGCAGTATTTT.

This chain links TRBV2 with TRBJ2-7; 7 bases match TRBD2. CDR1 is SNHLY and CDR2 is FYNNEI in the germline V gene. After removal of 4 bases from V and 5 bases from J, the junction contained 17 bases not matched to a gene. This CDR3 is built from 17 residues. For the CDR3, the DNA is TGTGCCAGCAGTGTAACCTTTATAAGGACTAGTATCCACGAGCAGTACTTC. This translates into CASSVTFIRTSIHEQYF. Variable domain in full (rest from reference TRBV2 and TRBJ2-7): EPEVTQTPSHQVTQMGQEVILRCVPISNHLYFYWYRQILGQKVEFLVSFYNNEISEKSEIFDDQFSVERPDGSNFTLKIRSTKLEDSAMYFCASSVTFIRTSIHEQYFGPGTRLTVT.

The chain couples TRBV7-3 to TRBJ1-1, with D perhaps matching TRBD1 (5 bases). V was shortened by 5 bases and J by 10 bases, with 14 bases between the two germline ends. CDR3 length: 12 residues. From germline, CDR1 is SGHTA and CDR2 FQGTGA. The CDR3 protein is CASSHRGNIAFF. In DNA form, the CDR3 reads TGTGCCAGCAGCCATCGGGGGAATATAGCTTTCTTT.

The chain is built from TRBV7-9 and TRBJ2-7; 7 bases match TRBD1. This CDR3 is built from 14 residues. J lost 5 bases, V lost 2 bases, and 6 bases had no gene match. Per germline, CDR1 SEHNR and CDR2 FQNEAQ (reference sequence). CDR3 sequence: CASSLKTGIHEQYF. The CDR3 bases are TGTGCCAGCAGCTTAAAGACAGGGATCCACGAGCAGTACTTC.

The chain links TRBV30 to TRBJ1-2; 11 bases agree with TRBD1. V lost 2 bases and J lost 6; bases outside the gene matches: 11. Germline V gene data show CDR1 as GTSNPN and CDR2 as SVGIG (reference sequence). This CDR3 has 16 amino acids. The CDR3: CAWSRGRDRGTNGYTF. CDR3 sequence (DNA): TGTGCCTGGAGTCGAGGGAGGGACAGGGGGACTAATGGCTACACCTTC.